This T cell receptor (beta chain) was recovered during a study of blood T cells in healthy people across ages. Study-wide results and limits: Total diversity from one million sequenced T cells was likely underestimated.

On this clonotype itself: Its antigen is unidentified.

The second PCR ran roughly 7 to 12 cycles with a sample-barcoded 5' primer and J-beta primers. TCRdb ran MiXCR on the 5' RACE reads and lists one entry per CDR3 protein. Of some 670,000 distinct CDR3 sequences listed, over 40% are singletons. This CDR3 comprises 13 residues. V was pared by 6 bases and J by 3 bases, with 4 bases of the junction left unmatched. Per the germline V gene, CDR1 is SQVTM and CDR2 is ANQGSEA. This sequence was found in a woman aged 80 or over in good health. Material: blood. The chain employs TRBV29-1 and TRBJ2-1, with TRBD1 matching over 8 bases. CDR3 protein: CSVGTGIYNEQFF. The DNA for the CDR3 is TGCAGCGTGGGGACAGGAATCTACAATGAGCAGTTCTTC.